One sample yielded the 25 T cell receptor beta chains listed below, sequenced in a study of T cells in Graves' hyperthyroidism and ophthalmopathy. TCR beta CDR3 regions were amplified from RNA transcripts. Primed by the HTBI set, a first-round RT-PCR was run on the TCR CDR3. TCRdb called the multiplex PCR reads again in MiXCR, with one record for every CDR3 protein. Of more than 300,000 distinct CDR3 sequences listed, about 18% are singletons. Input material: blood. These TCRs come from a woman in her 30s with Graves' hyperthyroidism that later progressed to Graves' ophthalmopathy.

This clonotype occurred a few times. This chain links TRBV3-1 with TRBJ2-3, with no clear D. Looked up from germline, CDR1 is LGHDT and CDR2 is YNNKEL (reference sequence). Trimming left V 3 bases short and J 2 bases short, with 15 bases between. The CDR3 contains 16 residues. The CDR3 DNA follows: TGTGCCAGCAGCCAGGCGGCGGTCACGGACACAGATACGCAGTATTTT. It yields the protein CASSQAAVTDTDTQYF.

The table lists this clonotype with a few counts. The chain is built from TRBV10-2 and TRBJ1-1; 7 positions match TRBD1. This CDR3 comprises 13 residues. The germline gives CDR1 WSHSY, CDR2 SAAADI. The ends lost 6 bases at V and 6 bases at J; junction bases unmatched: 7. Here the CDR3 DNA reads TGCGCCAGCAGGGAAACAGGGGACCCTGAAGCTTTCTTT. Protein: CASRETGDPEAFF.

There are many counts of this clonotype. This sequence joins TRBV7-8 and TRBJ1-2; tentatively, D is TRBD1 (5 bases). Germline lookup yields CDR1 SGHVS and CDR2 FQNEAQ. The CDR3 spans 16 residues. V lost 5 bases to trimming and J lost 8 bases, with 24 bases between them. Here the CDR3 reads CASSLGGRVGGQGYTF. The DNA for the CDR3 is TGTGCCAGCAGCCTAGGCGGCCGGGTGGGGGGTCAAGGCTACACCTTC.

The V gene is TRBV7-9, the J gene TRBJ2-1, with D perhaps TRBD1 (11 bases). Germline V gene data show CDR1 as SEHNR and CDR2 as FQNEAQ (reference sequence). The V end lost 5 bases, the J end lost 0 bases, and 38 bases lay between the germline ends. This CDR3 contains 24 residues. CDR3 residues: CASSRTGGDTGTSDRKSSYNEQFF. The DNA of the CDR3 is TGTGCCAGCAGCCGGACAGGGGGCGACACCGGGACTAGCGACCGAAAAAGCTCCTACAATGAGCAGTTCTTC.

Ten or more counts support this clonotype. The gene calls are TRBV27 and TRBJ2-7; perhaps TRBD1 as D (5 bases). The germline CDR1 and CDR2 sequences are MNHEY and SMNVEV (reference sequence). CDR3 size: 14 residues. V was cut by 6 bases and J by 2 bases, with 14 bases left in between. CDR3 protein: CASSSRGIPYEQYF. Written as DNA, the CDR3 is TGTGCCAGCAGCTCAAGGGGTATCCCCTACGAGCAGTACTTC.

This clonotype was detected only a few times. The CDR3 DNA reads TGTGCCAGCTCAGACGAAATACAAGAGACCCAGTACTTC. Protein sequence: CASSDEIQETQYF. The chain carries TRBV6-1 and TRBJ2-5, with no clear D. Trimming removed 8 bases at V and 2 bases at J, with 12 bases between. Germline CDR1 is MNHNS and CDR2 is SASEGT. This CDR3 is 13 amino acids long.

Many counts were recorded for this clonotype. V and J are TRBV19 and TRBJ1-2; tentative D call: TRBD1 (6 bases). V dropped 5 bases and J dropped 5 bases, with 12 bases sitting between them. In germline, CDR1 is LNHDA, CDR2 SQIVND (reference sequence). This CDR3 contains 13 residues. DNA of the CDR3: TGTGCCAGTAGTTTCGGACAGACTTATGGCTACACCTTC. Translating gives CASSFGQTYGYTF.

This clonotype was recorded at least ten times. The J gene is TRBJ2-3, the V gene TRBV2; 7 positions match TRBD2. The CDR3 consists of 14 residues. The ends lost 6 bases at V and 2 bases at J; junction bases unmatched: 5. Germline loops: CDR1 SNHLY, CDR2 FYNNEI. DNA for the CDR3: TGTGCCAGCAGGCTAGCGGTTAACACAGATACGCAGTATTTT. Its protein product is CASRLAVNTDTQYF.

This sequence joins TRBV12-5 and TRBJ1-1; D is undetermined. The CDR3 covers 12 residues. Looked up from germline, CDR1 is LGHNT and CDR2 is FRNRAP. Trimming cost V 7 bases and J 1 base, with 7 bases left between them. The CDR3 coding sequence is TGTGCTAGTGCCCGGACGAACACTGAAGCTTTCTTT. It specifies CASARTNTEAFF.

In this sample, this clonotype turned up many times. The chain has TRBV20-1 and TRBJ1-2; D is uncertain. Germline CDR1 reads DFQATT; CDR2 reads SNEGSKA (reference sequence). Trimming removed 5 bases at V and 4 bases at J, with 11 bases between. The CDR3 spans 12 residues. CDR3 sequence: CSAGGPPYGYTF. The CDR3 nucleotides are TGCAGTGCTGGTGGACCGCCCTATGGCTACACCTTC.

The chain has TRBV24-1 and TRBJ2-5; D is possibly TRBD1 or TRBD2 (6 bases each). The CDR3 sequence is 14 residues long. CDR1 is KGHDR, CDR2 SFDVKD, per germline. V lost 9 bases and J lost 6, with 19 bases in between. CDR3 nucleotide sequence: TGTGCCACCGATGCCGGGGGCACCGAAAAGACCCAGTACTTC. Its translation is CATDAGGTEKTQYF.

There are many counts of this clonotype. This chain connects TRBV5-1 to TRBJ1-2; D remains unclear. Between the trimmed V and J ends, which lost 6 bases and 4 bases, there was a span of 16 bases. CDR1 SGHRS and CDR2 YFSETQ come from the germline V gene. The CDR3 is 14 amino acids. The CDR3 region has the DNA TGCGCCAGCAACGACCTGAAGGACGGCTATGGCTACACCTTC. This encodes CASNDLKDGYGYTF.

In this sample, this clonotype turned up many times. Here the CDR3 DNA reads TGTGCCAGCAGTTTACACCCATATGGCTACACCTTC. Protein sequence: CASSLHPYGYTF. The V gene is TRBV27, the J gene TRBJ1-2; D remains ambiguous. The CDR3 has 12 residues. Germline lookup yields CDR1 MNHEY and CDR2 SMNVEV (reference sequence). V was clipped by 2 bases and J by 5 bases, with 6 bases between them.

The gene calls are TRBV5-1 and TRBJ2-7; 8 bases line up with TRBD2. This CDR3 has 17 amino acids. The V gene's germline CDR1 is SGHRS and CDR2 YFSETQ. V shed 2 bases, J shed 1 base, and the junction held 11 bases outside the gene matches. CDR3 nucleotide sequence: TGCGCCAGCAGCTTTGGGCCACTAGCGGCGGCTTCCTACGAGCAGTACTTC. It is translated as CASSFGPLAAASYEQYF.

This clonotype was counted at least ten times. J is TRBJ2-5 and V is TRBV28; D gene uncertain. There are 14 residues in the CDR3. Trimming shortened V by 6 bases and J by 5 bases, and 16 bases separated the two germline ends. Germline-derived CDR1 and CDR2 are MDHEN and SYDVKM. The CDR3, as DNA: TGTGCCAGCAGCCCTGGTGGGGTTGAGGAGACCCAGTACTTC. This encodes CASSPGGVEETQYF.

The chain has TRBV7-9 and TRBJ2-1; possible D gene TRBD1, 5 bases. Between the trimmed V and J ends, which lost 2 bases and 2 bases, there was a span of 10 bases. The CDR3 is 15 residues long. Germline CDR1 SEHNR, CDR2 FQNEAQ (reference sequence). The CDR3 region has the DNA TGTGCCAGCAGCTTACAGGGTCTGGCCTACAATGAGCAGTTCTTC. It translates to CASSLQGLAYNEQFF. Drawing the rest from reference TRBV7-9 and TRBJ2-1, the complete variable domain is DTGVSQNPRHKITKRGQNVTFRCDPISEHNRLYWYRQTLGQGPEFLTYFQNEAQLEKSRLLSDRFSAERPKGSFSTLEIQRTEQGDSAMYLCASSLQGLAYNEQFFGPGTRLTVL.

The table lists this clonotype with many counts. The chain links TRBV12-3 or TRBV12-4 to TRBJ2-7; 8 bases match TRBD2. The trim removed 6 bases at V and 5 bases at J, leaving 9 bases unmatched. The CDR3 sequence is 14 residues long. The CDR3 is CASSEAGASHEQYF. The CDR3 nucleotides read TGTGCCAGCAGCGAAGCGGGAGCGAGCCACGAGCAGTACTTC.

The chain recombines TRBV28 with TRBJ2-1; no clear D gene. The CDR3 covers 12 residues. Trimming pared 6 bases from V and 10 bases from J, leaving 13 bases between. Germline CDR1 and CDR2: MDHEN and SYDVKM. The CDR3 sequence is CASSSKKEEQFF. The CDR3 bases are TGTGCCAGCAGCTCGAAAAAGGAGGAGCAGTTCTTC. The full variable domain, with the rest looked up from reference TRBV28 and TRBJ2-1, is DVKVTQSSRYLVKRTGEKVFLECVQDMDHENMFWYRQDPGLGLRLIYFSYDVKMKEKGDIPEGYSVSREKKERFSLILESASTNQTSMYLCASSSKKEEQFFGPGTRLTVL.

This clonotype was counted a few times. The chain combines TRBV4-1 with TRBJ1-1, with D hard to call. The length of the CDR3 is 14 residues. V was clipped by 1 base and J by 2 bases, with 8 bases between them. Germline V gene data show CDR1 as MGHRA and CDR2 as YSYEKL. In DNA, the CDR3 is TGCGCCAGCAGCCAAGGTTGGGGAAACACTGAAGCTTTCTTT. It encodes CASSQGWGNTEAFF.

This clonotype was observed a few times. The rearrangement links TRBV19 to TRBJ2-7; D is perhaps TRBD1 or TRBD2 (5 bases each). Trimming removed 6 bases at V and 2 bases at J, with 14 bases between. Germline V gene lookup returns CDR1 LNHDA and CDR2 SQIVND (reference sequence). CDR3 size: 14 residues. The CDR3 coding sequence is TGTGCCAGTAGCCCCGGGACGTTGACCTACGAGCAGTACTTC. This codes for CASSPGTLTYEQYF.

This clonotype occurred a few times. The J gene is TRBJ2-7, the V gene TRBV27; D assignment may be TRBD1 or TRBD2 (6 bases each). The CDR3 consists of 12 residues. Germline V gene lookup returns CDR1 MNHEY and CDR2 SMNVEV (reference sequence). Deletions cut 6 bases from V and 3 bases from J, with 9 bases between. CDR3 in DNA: TGTGCCAGCAGACAGGGAGGCTACGAGCAGTACTTC. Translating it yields CASRQGGYEQYF.

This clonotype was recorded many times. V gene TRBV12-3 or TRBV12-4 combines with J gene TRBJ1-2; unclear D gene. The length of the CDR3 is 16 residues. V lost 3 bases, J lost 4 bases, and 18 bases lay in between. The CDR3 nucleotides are TGTGCCAGCAGTTTGGGAGAGGGTCGTAGCAGCTATGGCTACACCTTC. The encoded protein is CASSLGEGRSSYGYTF.

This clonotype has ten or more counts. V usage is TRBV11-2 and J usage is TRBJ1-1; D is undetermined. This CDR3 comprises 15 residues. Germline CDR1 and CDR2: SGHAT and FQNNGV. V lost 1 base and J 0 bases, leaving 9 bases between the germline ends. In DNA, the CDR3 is TGTGCCAGCAGCTTAGGTCCAGGAGTGAACACTGAAGCTTTCTTT. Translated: CASSLGPGVNTEAFF.

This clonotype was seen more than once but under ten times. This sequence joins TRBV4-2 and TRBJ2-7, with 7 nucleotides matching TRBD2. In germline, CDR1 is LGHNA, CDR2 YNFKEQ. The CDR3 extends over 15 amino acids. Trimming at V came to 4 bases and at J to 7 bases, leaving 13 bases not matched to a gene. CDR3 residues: CASSPYGDYRSEQYF. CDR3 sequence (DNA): TGTGCCAGCAGCCCGTACGGGGACTACCGATCAGAGCAGTACTTC.

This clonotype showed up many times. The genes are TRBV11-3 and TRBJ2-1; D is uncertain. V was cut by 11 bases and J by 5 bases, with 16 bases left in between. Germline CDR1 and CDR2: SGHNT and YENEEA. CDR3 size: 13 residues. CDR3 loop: CAGGNPFDNEQFF. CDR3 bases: TGTGCCGGCGGCAACCCGTTCGACAATGAGCAGTTCTTC.